Reported below is one T cell receptor (beta chain). The antigen is not known. The V gene's germline CDR1 is SGDLS and CDR2 YYNGEE. The CDR3 runs 16 residues. V lost 3 bases to trimming and J lost 3 bases; unmatched junction nucleotides: 8. The entry originates in a study of T cells in Graves' hyperthyroidism and ophthalmopathy. RNA transcripts served as the template for amplifying TCR beta CDR3 regions. The study used the HTBI primer set for a first-round RT-PCR of the TCR CDR3. In TCRdb, the multiplex PCR reads were re-called with MiXCR into one record per CDR3 protein. This table holds about 640,000 distinct CDR3 sequences, about 20% found once. Study findings and constraints: Ophthalmopathy was predicted by the model a median of roughly 6 months ahead of onset.

This chain connects TRBV9 to TRBJ2-2; 7 nucleotides line up with TRBD2. The specimen was blood. This clonotype was obtained from a man aged 30-40 years with Graves' ophthalmopathy. The CDR3 region has the DNA TGTGCCAGCAGCGCCCGGGGAGGGCCGGACACCGGGGAGCTGTTTTTT. The encoded protein is CASSARGGPDTGELFF.